Each of the 5 T cell receptor beta chains below was sequenced from the same sample in a study of identical twins. TCRdb used MiXCR to reprocess the 5' RACE reads, holding one entry per CDR3 protein. The table includes some 1,600,000 distinct CDR3 sequences, more than 30% detected once. Sequences were obtained from cord blood. The receptor set was obtained from a newborn girl in good health.

This clonotype showed up many times. The chain links TRBV2 to TRBJ2-5; D is unresolved. This CDR3 comprises 11 residues. Trimming left V 4 bases short and J 3 bases short, with 3 bases between. Germline assignment: CDR1 SNHLY and CDR2 FYNNEI. The CDR3 reads CASSGEETQYF. The CDR3 DNA reads TGTGCCAGCAGTGGGGAAGAGACCCAGTACTTC.

As regards this clonotype: An end of the junction does not agree with germline; a read error may underlie this. The rearrangement uses TRBV27 and TRBJ1-2; D is undetermined. The V gene's germline CDR1 is MNHEY and CDR2 SMNVEV (reference sequence). The CDR3 length is 14 residues. The CDR3 bases are TGTGCCGGCAGTCCCCGGGCAGGCCCCTATGGCTACACCTTC. Translated: CAGSPRAGPYGYTF.

This clonotype showed up just once. The chain has TRBV12-3 or TRBV12-4 and TRBJ2-5; 11 positions agree with TRBD2. The CDR3 is 16 residues long. The ends lost 6 bases at V and 11 bases at J; junction bases unmatched: 17. For the CDR3, the DNA is TGTGCCAGCAGATCTACTGCCGGGACTAGCGGCAATGAGCAGTACTTC. Translation: CASRSTAGTSGNEQYF.

This chain links TRBV2 with TRBJ1-3, with D possibly being TRBD1 (5 bases). The CDR3 has 15 amino acids. Germline V lookup: CDR1 SNHLY, CDR2 FYNNEI. The V end was cut by 5 bases, the J end by 3 bases, with 14 bases between. This CDR3 is CASSPDSVSGNTIYF. The CDR3 coding sequence is TGTGCCAGCAGTCCCGACAGCGTCAGTGGAAACACCATATATTTT.

This clonotype appeared many times. This chain uses TRBV12-3 or TRBV12-4 with TRBJ2-3, with a tentative D call TRBD1 (5 bases). The CDR3 is 13 amino acids. V was clipped by 6 bases and J by 1 base, with 8 bases between them. CDR3 in DNA: TGTGCCAGCAGGGGGCGCGGCACAGATACGCAGTATTTT. Residues: CASRGRGTDTQYF.